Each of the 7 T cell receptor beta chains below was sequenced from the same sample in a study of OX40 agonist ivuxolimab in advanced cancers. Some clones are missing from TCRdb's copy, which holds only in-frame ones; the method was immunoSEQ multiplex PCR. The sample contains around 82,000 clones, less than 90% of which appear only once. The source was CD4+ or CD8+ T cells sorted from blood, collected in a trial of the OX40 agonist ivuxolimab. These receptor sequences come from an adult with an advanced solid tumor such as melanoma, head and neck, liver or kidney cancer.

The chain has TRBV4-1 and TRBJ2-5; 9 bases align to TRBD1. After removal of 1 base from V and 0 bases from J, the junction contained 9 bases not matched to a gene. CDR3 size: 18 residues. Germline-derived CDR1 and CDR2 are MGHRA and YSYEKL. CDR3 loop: CASSQGTGEAPYQETQYF. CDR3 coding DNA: TGCGCCAGCAGCCAAGGGACAGGGGAGGCTCCGTACCAAGAGACCCAGTACTTC.

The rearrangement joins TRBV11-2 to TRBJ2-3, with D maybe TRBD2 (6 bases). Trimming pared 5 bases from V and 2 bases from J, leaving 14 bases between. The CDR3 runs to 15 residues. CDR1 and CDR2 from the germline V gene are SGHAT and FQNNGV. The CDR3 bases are TGTGCCAGCAGCCTTAGCGGAGGGAACACAGATACGCAGTATTTT. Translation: CASSLSGGNTDTQYF.

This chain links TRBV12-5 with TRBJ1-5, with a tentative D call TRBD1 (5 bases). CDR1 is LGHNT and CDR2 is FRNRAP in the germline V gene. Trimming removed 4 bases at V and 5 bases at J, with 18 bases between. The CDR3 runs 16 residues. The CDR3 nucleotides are TGTGCTAGTGGTTCGCACGCCCGGGCACAGGATCAGCCCCAGCATTTT. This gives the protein CASGSHARAQDQPQHF.

The CDR3 is CASSPWDRGQDEQYF. The CDR3 region has the DNA TGTGCCAGCAGCCCCTGGGACAGGGGGCAGGACGAGCAGTACTTC. The J gene is TRBJ2-7, the V gene TRBV9, with 12 bases identical to TRBD1. After removal of 4 bases from V and 5 bases from J, the junction contained 7 bases not matched to a gene. Germline CDR1 and CDR2: SGDLS and YYNGEE. The CDR3 has 15 residues.

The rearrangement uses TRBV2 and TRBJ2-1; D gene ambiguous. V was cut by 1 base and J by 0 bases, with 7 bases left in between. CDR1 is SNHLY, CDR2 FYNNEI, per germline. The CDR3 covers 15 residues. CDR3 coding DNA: TGTGCCAGCAGTGAAGGCGGTAGCTCCTACAATGAGCAGTTCTTC. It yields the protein CASSEGGSSYNEQFF.

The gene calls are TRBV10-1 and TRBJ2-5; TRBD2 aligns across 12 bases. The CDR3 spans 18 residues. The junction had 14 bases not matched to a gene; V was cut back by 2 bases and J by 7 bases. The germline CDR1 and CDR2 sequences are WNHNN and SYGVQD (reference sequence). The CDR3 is CASSEITLAGGWVGTQYF. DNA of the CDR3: TGCGCCAGCAGTGAGATCACACTAGCGGGAGGTTGGGTGGGGACCCAGTACTTC.

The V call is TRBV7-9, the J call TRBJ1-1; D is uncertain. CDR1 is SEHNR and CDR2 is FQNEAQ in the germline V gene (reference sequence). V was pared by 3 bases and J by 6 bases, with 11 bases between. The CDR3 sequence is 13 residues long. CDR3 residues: CASSFPRLAEAFF. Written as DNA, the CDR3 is TGTGCCAGCAGCTTTCCGCGGCTGGCTGAAGCTTTCTTT. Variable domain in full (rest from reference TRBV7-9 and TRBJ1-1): DTGVSQNPRHKITKRGQNVTFRCDPISEHNRLYWYRQTLGQGPEFLTYFQNEAQLEKSRLLSDRFSAERPKGSFSTLEIQRTEQGDSAMYLCASSFPRLAEAFFGQGTRLTVV.